This T cell receptor (beta chain) was retrieved from a study of PD-1 and CTLA-4 blockade in melanoma. Profiled with immunoSEQ multiplex PCR; TCRdb holds only in-frame clones, not every one. The sample lists 25,000 to 35,000 clones, around nine tenths occurring once. The V gene end was trimmed by 7 bases and the J gene end by 4 bases; junction bases not matched to a gene: 6. CDR3 length: 14 amino acids. Germline assignment: CDR1 MNHEY and CDR2 SMNVEV (reference sequence). The gene calls are TRBV27 and TRBJ2-1, with TRBD2 matching over 8 bases. The TCR comes from a human donor with melanoma. Sequences were derived from CD8+ T cells from peripheral blood, sampled before anti-PD-1 treatment. CDR3 in DNA: TGTGCCAGCACCGAGCGGGAGAGGTACAATGAGCAGTTCTTC. Translation: CASTERERYNEQFF.